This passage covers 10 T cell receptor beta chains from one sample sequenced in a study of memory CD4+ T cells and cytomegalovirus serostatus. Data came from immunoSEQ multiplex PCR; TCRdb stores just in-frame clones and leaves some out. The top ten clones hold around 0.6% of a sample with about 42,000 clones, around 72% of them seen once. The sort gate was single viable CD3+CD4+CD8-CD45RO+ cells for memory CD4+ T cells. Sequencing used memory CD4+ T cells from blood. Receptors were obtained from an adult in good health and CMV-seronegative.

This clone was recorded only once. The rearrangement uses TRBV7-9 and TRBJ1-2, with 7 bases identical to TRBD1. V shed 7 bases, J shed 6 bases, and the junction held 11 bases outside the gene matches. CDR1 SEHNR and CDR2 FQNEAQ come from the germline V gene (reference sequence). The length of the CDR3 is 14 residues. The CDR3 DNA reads TGTGCCAGCACCATTTTAACAGGGGCCAATGGCTACACCTTC. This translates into CASTILTGANGYTF. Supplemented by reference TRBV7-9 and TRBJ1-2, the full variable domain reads DTGVSQNPRHKITKRGQNVTFRCDPISEHNRLYWYRQTLGQGPEFLTYFQNEAQLEKSRLLSDRFSAERPKGSFSTLEIQRTEQGDSAMYLCASTILTGANGYTFGSGTRLTVV.

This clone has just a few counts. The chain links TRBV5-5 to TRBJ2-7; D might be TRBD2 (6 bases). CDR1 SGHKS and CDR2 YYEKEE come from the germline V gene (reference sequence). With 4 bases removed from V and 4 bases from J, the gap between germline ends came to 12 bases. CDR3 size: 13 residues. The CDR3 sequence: CASSLLRGYEQYF. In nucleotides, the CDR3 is TGTGCCAGCAGCCTTTTACGGGGGTACGAGCAGTACTTC.

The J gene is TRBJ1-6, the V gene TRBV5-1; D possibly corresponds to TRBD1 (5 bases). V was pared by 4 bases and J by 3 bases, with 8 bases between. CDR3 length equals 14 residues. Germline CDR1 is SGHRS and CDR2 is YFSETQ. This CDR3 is CASSPGDYNSPLHF. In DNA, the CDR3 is TGCGCCAGCAGCCCGGGGGACTATAATTCACCCCTCCACTTT.

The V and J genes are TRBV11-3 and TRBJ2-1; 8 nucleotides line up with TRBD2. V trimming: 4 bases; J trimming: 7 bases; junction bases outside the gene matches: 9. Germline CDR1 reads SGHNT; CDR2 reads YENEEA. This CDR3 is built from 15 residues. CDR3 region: CASSYRGGQANEQFF. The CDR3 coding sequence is TGTGCCAGCAGCTACCGGGGGGGCCAGGCTAATGAGCAGTTCTTC.

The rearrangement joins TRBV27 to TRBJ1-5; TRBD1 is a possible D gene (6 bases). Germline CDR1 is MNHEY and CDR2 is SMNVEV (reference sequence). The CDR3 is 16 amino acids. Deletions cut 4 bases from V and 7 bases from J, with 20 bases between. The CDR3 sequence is CASSSSTGRPWQPQHF. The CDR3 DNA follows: TGTGCCAGCAGTTCCTCGACAGGACGACCTTGGCAGCCCCAGCATTTT.

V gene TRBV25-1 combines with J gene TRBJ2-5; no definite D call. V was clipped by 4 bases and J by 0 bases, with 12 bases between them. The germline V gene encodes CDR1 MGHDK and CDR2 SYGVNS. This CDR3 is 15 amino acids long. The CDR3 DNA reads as TGTGCCAGCAGTGGGCGTGATTGGTACCAAGAGACCCAGTACTTC. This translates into CASSGRDWYQETQYF.

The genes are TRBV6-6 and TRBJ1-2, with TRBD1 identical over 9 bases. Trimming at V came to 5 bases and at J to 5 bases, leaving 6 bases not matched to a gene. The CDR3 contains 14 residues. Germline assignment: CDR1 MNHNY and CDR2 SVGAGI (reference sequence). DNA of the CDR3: TGTGCCAGCAGTCAGGGACAGGGACGTTATGGCTACACCTTC. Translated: CASSQGQGRYGYTF.

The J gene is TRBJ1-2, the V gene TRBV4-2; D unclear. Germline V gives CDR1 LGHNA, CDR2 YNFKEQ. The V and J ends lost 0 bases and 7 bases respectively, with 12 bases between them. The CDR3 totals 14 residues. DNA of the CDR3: TGTGCCAGCAGCCAAGACCGGGGTTGGTTTGGCTACACCTTC. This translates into CASSQDRGWFGYTF.

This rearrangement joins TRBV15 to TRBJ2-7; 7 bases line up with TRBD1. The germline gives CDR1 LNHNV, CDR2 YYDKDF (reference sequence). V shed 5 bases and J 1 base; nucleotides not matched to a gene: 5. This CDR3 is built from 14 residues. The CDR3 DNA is TGTGCCACCAGCGCGGGCAGGGGGTCCTACGAGCAGTACTTC. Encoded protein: CATSAGRGSYEQYF.

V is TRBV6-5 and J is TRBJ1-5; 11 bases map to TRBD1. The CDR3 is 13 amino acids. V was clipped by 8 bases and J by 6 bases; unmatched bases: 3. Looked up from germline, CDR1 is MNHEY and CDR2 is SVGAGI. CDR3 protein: CASSGTGGQPQHF. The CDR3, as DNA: TGTGCCAGCTCCGGGACAGGGGGTCAGCCCCAGCATTTT.